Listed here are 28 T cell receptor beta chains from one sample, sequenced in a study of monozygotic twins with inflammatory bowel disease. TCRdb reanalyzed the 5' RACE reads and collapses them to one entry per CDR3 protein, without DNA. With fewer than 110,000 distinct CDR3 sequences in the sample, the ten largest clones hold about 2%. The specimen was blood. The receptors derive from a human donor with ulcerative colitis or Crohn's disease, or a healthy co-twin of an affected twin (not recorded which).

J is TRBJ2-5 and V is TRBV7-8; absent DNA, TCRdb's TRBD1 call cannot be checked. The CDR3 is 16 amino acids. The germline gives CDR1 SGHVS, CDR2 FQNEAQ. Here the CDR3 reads CASSFGQGTRGETQYF.

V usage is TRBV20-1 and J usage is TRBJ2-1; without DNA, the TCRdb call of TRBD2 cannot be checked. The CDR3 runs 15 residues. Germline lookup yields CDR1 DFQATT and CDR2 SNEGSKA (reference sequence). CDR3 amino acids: CGAHPGTSGNNEQFF.

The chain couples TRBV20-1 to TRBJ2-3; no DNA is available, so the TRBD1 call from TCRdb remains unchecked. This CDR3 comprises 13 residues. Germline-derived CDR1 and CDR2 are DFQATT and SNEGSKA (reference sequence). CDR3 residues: CSASEGGGDTQYF.

The CDR3 region is CSARDHGGRNPYEQYF. The genes are TRBV20-1 and TRBJ2-7. The CDR3 spans 16 residues. The germline V gene has CDR1 DFQATT and CDR2 SNEGSKA (reference sequence).

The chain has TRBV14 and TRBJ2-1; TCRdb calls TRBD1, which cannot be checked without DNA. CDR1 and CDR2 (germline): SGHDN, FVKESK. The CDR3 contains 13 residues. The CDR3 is CASSPHPGGEQFF.

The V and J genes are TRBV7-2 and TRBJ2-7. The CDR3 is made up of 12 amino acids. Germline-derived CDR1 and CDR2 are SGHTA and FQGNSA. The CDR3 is CASSLLLAEQYF.

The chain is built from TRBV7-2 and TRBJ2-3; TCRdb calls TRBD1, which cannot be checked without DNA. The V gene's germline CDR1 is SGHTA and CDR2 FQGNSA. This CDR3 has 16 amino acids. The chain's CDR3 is CASSLVGGLGTDTQYF.

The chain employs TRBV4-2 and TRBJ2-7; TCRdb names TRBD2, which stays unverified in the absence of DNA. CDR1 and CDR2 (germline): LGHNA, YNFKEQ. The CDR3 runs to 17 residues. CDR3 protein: CASSQVRASGNSYEQYF.

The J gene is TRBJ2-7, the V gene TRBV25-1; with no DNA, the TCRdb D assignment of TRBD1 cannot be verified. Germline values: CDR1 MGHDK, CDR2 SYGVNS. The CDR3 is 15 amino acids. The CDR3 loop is CASSELRGLSYEQYF.

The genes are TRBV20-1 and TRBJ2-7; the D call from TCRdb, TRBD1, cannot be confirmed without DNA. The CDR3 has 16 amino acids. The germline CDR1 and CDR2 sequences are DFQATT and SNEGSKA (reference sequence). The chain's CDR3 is CSARTGTGVGSYEQYF.

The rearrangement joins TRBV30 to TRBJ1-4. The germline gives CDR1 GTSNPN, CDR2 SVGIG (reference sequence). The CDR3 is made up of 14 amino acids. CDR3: CAWRSRARGEKLFF.

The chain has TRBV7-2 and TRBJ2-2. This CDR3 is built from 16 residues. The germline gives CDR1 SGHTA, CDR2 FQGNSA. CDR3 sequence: CASSDRLLLGPGELFF.

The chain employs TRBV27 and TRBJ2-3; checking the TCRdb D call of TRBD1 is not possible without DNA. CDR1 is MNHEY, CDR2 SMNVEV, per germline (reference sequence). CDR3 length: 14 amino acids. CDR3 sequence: CASIKQGASDTQYF.

CDR3 region: CASSEGGTTGTGELFF. V gene TRBV6-1 combines with J gene TRBJ2-2; absent DNA, TCRdb's TRBD2 call cannot be checked. CDR1 MNHNS and CDR2 SASEGT come from the germline V gene. The CDR3 is made up of 16 amino acids.

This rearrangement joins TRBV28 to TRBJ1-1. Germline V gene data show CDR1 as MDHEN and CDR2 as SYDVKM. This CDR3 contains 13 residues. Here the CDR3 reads CASSFRDRAGAFF.

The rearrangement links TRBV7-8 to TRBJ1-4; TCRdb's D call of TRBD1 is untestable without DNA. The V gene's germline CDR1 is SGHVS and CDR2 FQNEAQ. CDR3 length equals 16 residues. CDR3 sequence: CASSAYGTGRNEKLFF.

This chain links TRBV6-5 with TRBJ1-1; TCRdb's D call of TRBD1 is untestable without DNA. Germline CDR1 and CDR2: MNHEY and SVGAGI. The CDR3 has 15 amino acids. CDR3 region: CASSRTYRDEAEAFF.

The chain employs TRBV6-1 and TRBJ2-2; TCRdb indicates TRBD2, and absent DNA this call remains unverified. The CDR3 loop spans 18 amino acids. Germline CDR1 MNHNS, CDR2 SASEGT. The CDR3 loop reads CASSEKLAGKEGTGELFF.

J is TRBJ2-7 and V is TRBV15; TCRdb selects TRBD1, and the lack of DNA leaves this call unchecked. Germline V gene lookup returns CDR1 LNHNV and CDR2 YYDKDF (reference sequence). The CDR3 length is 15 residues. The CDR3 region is CATSRPDKGDYEQYF.

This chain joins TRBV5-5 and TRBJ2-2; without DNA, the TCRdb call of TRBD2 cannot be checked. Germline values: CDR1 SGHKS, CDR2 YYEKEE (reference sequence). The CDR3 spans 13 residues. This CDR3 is CASSWSGAGELFF.

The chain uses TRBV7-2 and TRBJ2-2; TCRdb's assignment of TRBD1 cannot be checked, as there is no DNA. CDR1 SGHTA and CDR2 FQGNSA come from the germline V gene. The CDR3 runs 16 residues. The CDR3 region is CASSSRAWGRTGELFF.

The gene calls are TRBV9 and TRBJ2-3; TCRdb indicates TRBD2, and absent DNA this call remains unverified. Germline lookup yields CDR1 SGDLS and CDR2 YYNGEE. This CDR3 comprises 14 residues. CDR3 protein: CASSVDGPTDTQYF.

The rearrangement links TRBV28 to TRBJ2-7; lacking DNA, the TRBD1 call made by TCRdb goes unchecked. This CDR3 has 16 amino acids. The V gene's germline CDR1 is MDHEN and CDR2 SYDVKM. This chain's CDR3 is CASSFTKGSGRLQQYF.

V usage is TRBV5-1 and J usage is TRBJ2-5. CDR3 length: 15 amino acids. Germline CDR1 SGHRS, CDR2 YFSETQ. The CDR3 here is CASSFFVGREETQYF. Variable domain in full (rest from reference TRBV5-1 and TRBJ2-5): KAGVTQTPRYLIKTRGQQVTLSCSPISGHRSVSWYQQTPGQGLQFLFEYFSETQRNKGNFPGRFSGRQFSNSRSEMNVSTLELGDSALYLCASSFFVGREETQYFGPGTRLLVL.

The CDR3: CASSFPTIKDNPYGYTF. The chain recombines TRBV5-6 with TRBJ1-2. In germline, CDR1 is SGHDT, CDR2 YYEEEE. This CDR3 spans 17 amino acids.

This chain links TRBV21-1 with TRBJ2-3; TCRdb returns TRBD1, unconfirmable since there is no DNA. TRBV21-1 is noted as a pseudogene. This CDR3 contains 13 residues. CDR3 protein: CASQGVSTDTQYF.

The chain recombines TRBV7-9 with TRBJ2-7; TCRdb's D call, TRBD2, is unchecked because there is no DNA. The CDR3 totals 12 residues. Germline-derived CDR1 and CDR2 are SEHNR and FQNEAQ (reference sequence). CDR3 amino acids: CASRWESHEQYF.

This chain's CDR3 is CASRQPGQGGSGELFF. The chain uses TRBV28 and TRBJ2-2; lacking DNA, the TRBD1 call made by TCRdb goes unchecked. The CDR3 extends over 16 amino acids. The V gene's germline CDR1 is MDHEN and CDR2 SYDVKM.